A selection of T cell receptor beta chains follows, all from one sample in a study of neoadjuvant anti-PD-1 for oral cavity cancer. Clones were sequenced by immunoSEQ multiplex PCR, and TCRdb holds only the in-frame ones, with some missing. The data show more than 6,500 clones, under 75% seen once. Sample: PBMCs, taken after nivolumab (anti-PD-1) treatment. Receptors originate from a person aged 40-85 years with oral cavity squamous cell carcinoma. Each CDR3 is given with its conserved first and last residue. D genes are given only for firm matches. Clone size appears in some rows only: once, few, many, or a class for an expanded clone.

CDR3aa,CDR3nt,abundance,d_gene,v_gene,j_gene
CASSGGGTYNEQFF,TGTGCCAGCAGCGGGGGGGGGACCTACAATGAGCAGTTCTTC,-,TRBD2,TRBV6-1,TRBJ2-1
CASSLWAYNEQFF,TGTGCCAGCAGCTTGTGGGCCTACAATGAGCAGTTCTTC,-,-,TRBV7-9,TRBJ2-1
CASSLAGNQETQYF,TGTGCCAGCAGCTTGGCAGGCAACCAAGAGACCCAGTACTTC,-,-,TRBV5-6,TRBJ2-5
CASSPQGGGTGELFF,TGTGCCAGCAGCCCTCAGGGAGGGGGGACCGGGGAGCTGTTTTTT,-,-,TRBV7-2,TRBJ2-2
CASSSQGPPRTF,TGTGCCAGCAGCTCTCAGGGGCCGCCCCGCACCTTC,-,-,TRBV5-4,TRBJ1-2
CASSQFSRSDTDTQYF,TGTGCCAGCAGCCAATTTTCCCGGTCAGACACAGATACGCAGTATTTT,-,-,TRBV5-6,TRBJ2-3
CAISEEGSNYGYTF,TGTGCCATCAGTGAAGAGGGATCAAACTATGGCTACACCTTC,few,-,TRBV10-3,TRBJ1-2
CASSPGAANYGYTF,TGCGCCAGCAGCCCGGGGGCGGCTAACTATGGCTACACCTTC,-,-,TRBV5-1,TRBJ1-2
CASSLDWRGGQETQYF,TGTGCCAGCAGCTTGGACTGGCGGGGGGGTCAAGAGACCCAGTACTTC,-,TRBD2,TRBV5-4,TRBJ2-5
CASTETNYEQYF,TGTGCCAGCACAGAGACAAACTACGAGCAGTACTTC,-,-,TRBV6-1,TRBJ2-7
CASSPQPPWSNQPQHF,TGTGCCAGCTCACCACAGCCCCCATGGAGCAATCAGCCCCAGCATTTT,-,-,TRBV18,TRBJ1-5
CASSGTGGIGYTF,TGTGCCAGCAGTGGGACAGGCGGAATAGGCTACACCTTC,few,TRBD1,TRBV2,TRBJ1-2
CASSGSGYGYTF,TGTGCCAGCAGTGGTTCCGGGTACGGCTACACCTTC,-,-,TRBV6-5,TRBJ1-2
CASSYPRGGGTDTQYF,TGTGCCAGCAGTTATCCCCGGGGAGGGGGGACAGATACGCAGTATTTT,-,-,TRBV27,TRBJ2-3
CASSLRGGLNYGYTF,TGTGCCAGCAGCTTAAGGGGAGGGCTCAACTATGGCTACACCTTC,-,-,TRBV11-2,TRBJ1-2
CASSPGQGFTEAFF,TGTGCCAGCAGCCCCGGACAGGGCTTCACTGAAGCTTTCTTT,-,TRBD1,TRBV9,TRBJ1-1
CASSLTDSSPLHF,TGCGCCAGCAGCTTGACCGACAGTTCACCCCTCCACTTT,few,-,TRBV5-1,TRBJ1-6
CASSSGTGGYTF,TGTGCCAGCAGCTCCGGGACAGGTGGCTACACCTTC,-,TRBD1,TRBV7-3,TRBJ1-2
CASSLDRQPSYEQYF,TGTGCCAGCAGCTTAGACAGGCAACCGTCCTACGAGCAGTACTTC,-,-,TRBV7-2,TRBJ2-7
CASSLGGTEYNEQFF,TGTGCCAGCAGCTTAGGTGGGACAGAGTACAATGAGCAGTTCTTC,-,TRBD1,TRBV13,TRBJ2-1
CASSLEQGSGNTIYF,TGCGCCAGCAGCCTAGAACAGGGTTCTGGAAACACCATATATTTT,few,-,TRBV4-3,TRBJ1-3
CASSSPTGSYEQYF,TGCGCCAGCAGCAGCCCCACAGGGTCCTACGAGCAGTACTTC,-,-,TRBV5-1,TRBJ2-7
CASSQDRGNTIYF,TGCGCCAGCAGCCAAGATAGAGGAAACACCATATATTTT,few,-,TRBV4-3,TRBJ1-3
CASSLGPGDGTQYF,TGTGCCAGCAGCCTGGGCCCCGGGGACGGGACCCAGTACTTC,-,-,TRBV7-2,TRBJ2-5
CASSPPLAEYNEQFF,TGTGCCAGCTCACCACCACTAGCAGAATACAATGAGCAGTTCTTC,-,-,TRBV18,TRBJ2-1
CASSYPGQGQNEQYF,TGTGCCAGCAGTTACCCCGGACAGGGTCAAAACGAGCAGTACTTC,-,TRBD1,TRBV6-6,TRBJ2-7
CASSYYPGQANSPLHF,TGTGCCAGCAGTTATTACCCGGGACAGGCCAATTCACCCCTCCACTTT,-,TRBD1,TRBV6-6,TRBJ1-6
CASSVGGRDTEAFF,TGTGCCAGCAGCGTAGGGGGCCGGGATACTGAAGCTTTCTTT,-,-,TRBV9,TRBJ1-1
CASKAGGQSTDTQYF,TGTGCCAGCAAGGCGGGGGGACAGAGCACAGATACGCAGTATTTT,-,-,TRBV6-5,TRBJ2-3